The 7 T cell receptor beta chains reported below all come from one sample, sequenced in a study of multiple sclerosis patients with progressive multifocal leukoencephalopathy. This table comes from immunoSEQ multiplex PCR, and its TCRdb copy is limited to in-frame clones, with some not included. Of about 31,000 clones in the sample, roughly 87% are singletons; the top ten hold less than 7.5%. Regarding time point: time of PML onset. This specimen was PBMCs, taken from a patient treated with natalizumab. The receptors come from a woman aged 35 to 49 with progressive multifocal leukoencephalopathy.

DNA of the CDR3: TGCGCCAGCAGCCAAGATCGGCGGGACGGGTACGAGCAGTACTTC. Its protein product is CASSQDRRDGYEQYF. The genes are TRBV4-3 and TRBJ2-7; D might be TRBD2 (6 bases). The CDR3 loop spans 15 amino acids. V dropped 0 bases and J dropped 4 bases, with 13 bases sitting between them. Germline CDR1 and CDR2: LGHNA and YSLEER.

In regard to this clone: The junction differs from germline at one of its ends, possibly a read error. Other DNA sequences within the sample encode an identical CDR3. The rearrangement links TRBV18 to TRBJ1-1, with D uncertain. Germline CDR1 KGHSH, CDR2 LQKENI. The CDR3 covers 14 residues. The CDR3: CASSPQGMNTEAFF. In nucleotides, the CDR3 is TGTGCCAGCTCACCACAGGGAATGAACACCGAAGCTTTCTTT.

The chain has TRBV7-9 and TRBJ1-1; a possible D gene is TRBD1 (6 bases). The germline V gene encodes CDR1 SEHNR and CDR2 FQNEAQ (reference sequence). This CDR3 has 13 residues. Trimming removed 1 base at V and 7 bases at J, with 10 bases between. The chain's CDR3 is CASSLGRGLEAFF. The CDR3 DNA reads as TGTGCCAGCAGCTTAGGCAGGGGCCTTGAAGCTTTCTTT.

The CDR3 loop reads CASSPSTDIGYEQYF. The CDR3 coding sequence is TGTGCCAGCTCACCGTCGACCGACATCGGCTACGAGCAGTACTTC. The V and J genes are TRBV18 and TRBJ2-7; D is ambiguous. Trimming left V 3 bases short and J 3 bases short, with 15 bases between. Germline CDR1 is KGHSH and CDR2 is LQKENI. CDR3 length: 15 residues. Together with reference TRBV18 and TRBJ2-7, the CDR3 gives the full variable domain: NAGVMQNPRHLVRRRGQEARLRCSPMKGHSHVYWYRQLPEEGLKFMVYLQKENIIDESGMPKERFSAEFPKEGPSILRIQQVVRGDSAAYFCASSPSTDIGYEQYFGPGTRLTVT.

This chain links TRBV5-1 with TRBJ2-2; D uncertain. The CDR3 covers 16 residues. V lost 0 bases to trimming and J lost 0 bases, with 9 bases between them. The germline V gene encodes CDR1 SGHRS and CDR2 YFSETQ. The CDR3 nucleotides read TGCGCCAGCAGCTTGGAACCGCATACGAACACCGGGGAGCTGTTTTTT. Translated: CASSLEPHTNTGELFF.

The genes are TRBV6-6 and TRBJ2-7, with D possibly matching TRBD2 (5 bases). Per germline, CDR1 MNHNY and CDR2 SVGAGI (reference sequence). V was clipped by 9 bases and J by 5 bases, with 23 bases between them. This CDR3 contains 15 residues. In DNA form, the CDR3 reads TGTGCCAGTGCCTCGTTCCGCAGGAGGTCAAACGAGCAGTACTTC. Amino acids: CASASFRRRSNEQYF.

Notes on this clone: This same CDR3 is encoded by further DNA sequences in the sample. The rearrangement links TRBV27 to TRBJ1-1, with D unresolved. V was clipped by 0 bases and J by 2 bases, with 4 bases between them. This CDR3 has 13 residues. Germline V gene sequence: CDR1 MNHEY, CDR2 SMNVEV (reference sequence). The CDR3 is CASSLSRNTEAFF. CDR3 DNA: TGTGCCAGCAGTTTATCGCGAAACACTGAAGCTTTCTTT.